This record covers a single T cell receptor (beta chain). The antigen remains unidentified. Depths of 1 in 200,000 to 1 in 1 million T cells were the sequencing target. Clones were sequenced by immunoSEQ multiplex PCR, and TCRdb holds only the in-frame ones, with some missing. This sample has about 40,000 clones; 55% to 75% occur once, and the top ten carry about 9.5%. These data originate in a study of cytotoxic CD8 clonotypes in ibrutinib-treated CLL. Study-wide findings and caveats: Clonality, elevated at ibrutinib response, dropped back toward baseline at progression. Measured clonality at baseline was greater than in age-matched healthy donors and tracked with circulating CD8+ T-cell counts. Shared public clonotypes were rare, and on treatment they either got smaller or stayed the same.

The germline CDR1 and CDR2 sequences are MGHRA and YSYEKL. Trimming at V came to 4 bases and at J to 4 bases, leaving 11 bases not matched to a gene. The CDR3 consists of 16 residues. The chain combines TRBV4-1 with TRBJ2-7, with TRBD2 matching 9 bases. The source material was PBMCs, sampled at disease progression, from a patient treated with ibrutinib. This clonotype was sampled from a human donor with chronic lymphocytic leukemia. CDR3 residues: CASSRDPGLAGYEQYF. CDR3 nucleotides: TGCGCCAGCAGCCGAGATCCGGGACTAGCAGGATACGAGCAGTACTTC.